These T cell receptor beta chains were read from a single sample in a study of CD8+ T cells in alopecia areata. Here immunoSEQ multiplex PCR was the method, and the copy in TCRdb shows in-frame clones only, minus some. The sample records about 97,000 clones, roughly two fifths being singletons. The sequenced sample consisted of CD4+ T cells sorted from blood. The receptor source for this set is a human donor with alopecia areata. Both conserved end residues are part of each CDR3. A D gene is named only where the DNA matches it firmly. A clone size is listed for some rows: how often the clone was seen (once, few, many), or a class if it is expanded.

D gene | clone size | J gene | V gene | CDR3 DNA | CDR3 protein
NA | NA | TRBJ1-2 | TRBV29-1 | TGCAGCGTTCTAATAACCGGGACGGCGAACTATGGCTACACCTTC | CSVLITGTANYGYTF
NA | few | TRBJ2-2 | TRBV4-2 | TGTGCCAGCAGCCAACAGTCGGGGAACACCGGGGAGCTGTTTTTT | CASSQQSGNTGELFF
NA | NA | TRBJ2-7 | TRBV5-1 | TGCGCCAGCAGCTTGGAGGCGGACTACGAGCAGTACTTC | CASSLEADYEQYF
NA | NA | TRBJ2-7 | TRBV1 | TGCACCTGTAGCGGGAGGTACTACGAGCAGTACTTC | CTCSGRYYEQYF
NA | NA | TRBJ2-7 | TRBV5-6 | TGTGCCAGCAGCTTATCTGGATTTGAGCAGTACTTC | CASSLSGFEQYF
NA | NA | TRBJ2-1 | TRBV5-1 | TGCGCCAGCAGCTTGACGGGGAGTACCAACAATGAGCAGTTCTTC | CASSLTGSTNNEQFF
NA | few | TRBJ1-1 | TRBV30 | TGTGCCTGGGGGCTGGGGGGCAGTCGTGAAGCTTTCTTT | CAWGLGGSREAFF
NA | NA | TRBJ2-6 | TRBV30 | TGTGCCTGGAAGATCCAGGCTGGGGCCAACGTCCTGACTTTC | CAWKIQAGANVLTF
NA | few | TRBJ1-5 | TRBV5-4 | TGTGCCAGCAGCTTCCGGGACAGCAATCAGCCCCAGCATTTT | CASSFRDSNQPQHF
NA | NA | TRBJ2-7 | TRBV5-1 | TGCGCCAGCAGCTTGGCCCCAGGTTTCTCCTACGAGCAGTACTTC | CASSLAPGFSYEQYF
NA | NA | TRBJ2-3 | TRBV27 | TGTGCCAGCAGTTTCCACTCTAGCAGTACGCAGTATTTT | CASSFHSSSTQYF
NA | NA | TRBJ2-7 | TRBV6-5 | TGTGCCAGCAGTGACCCGGGAGTCTCCGAGCAGTACTTC | CASSDPGVSEQYF
TRBD2 | NA | TRBJ2-7 | TRBV30 | TGTGCCTGGAGTGCCCAACTAGCGGTATACCCCTACGAGCAGTACTTC | CAWSAQLAVYPYEQYF
NA | few | TRBJ2-2 | TRBV7-9 | TGTGCCAGCAGCTCCCCCGGGGGGGAGCTGTTTTTT | CASSSPGGELFF
NA | NA | TRBJ2-3 | TRBV30 | TGTGCCTGCAATCAAAGGCGCGGGGATACGCAGTATTTT | CACNQRRGDTQYF
NA | few | TRBJ1-1 | TRBV23-1 | TGCGCCAGCAGTCATACCGTAGGACGCAGCAGCCAGGGATCGGGTGAAGCTTTCTTT | CASSHTVGRSSQGSGEAFF
NA | NA | TRBJ2-7 | TRBV5-4 | TGTGCCAGCAGCTTCCGGGACACCCACCACGAGCAGTACTTC | CASSFRDTHHEQYF
NA | NA | TRBJ1-1 | TRBV28 | TGTGCCACCCTCCCGGGACAGAACACTGAAGCTTTCTTT | CATLPGQNTEAFF
NA | NA | TRBJ2-7 | TRBV7-2 | TGTGCCAGCAGCTTGAGGGACGAGCAGTACTTC | CASSLRDEQYF
NA | NA | TRBJ1-1 | TRBV30 | TGTGCCGGACGATGGCGGATGAACACTGAAGCTTTCTTT | CAGRWRMNTEAFF
NA | few | TRBJ2-3 | TRBV9 | TGTGCCAGCAGCCCCAGCACAGATACGCAGTATTTT | CASSPSTDTQYF
TRBD1 | once | TRBJ2-7 | TRBV27 | TGTGCCAGCAGTTTCTACAGGGGAAAGGCTAACGAGCAGTACTTC | CASSFYRGKANEQYF
TRBD1 | NA | TRBJ1-1 | TRBV29-1 | TGCGCGGGACAGGGGGCTAAGACTGAAGCTTTCTTT | CAGQGAKTEAFF
NA | NA | TRBJ2-2 | TRBV28 | TGTGCCAGCAGTTTATCGGTGGGCACGAACACCGGGGAGCTGTTTTTT | CASSLSVGTNTGELFF
TRBD1 | NA | TRBJ2-4 | TRBV27 | TGTGCCAGCAGTCACGACAGGGCCGGGGCCAAAAACATTCAGTACTTC | CASSHDRAGAKNIQYF
TRBD1 | NA | TRBJ2-2 | TRBV5-1 | TGCGCCAGCAGCACCAGACAGGGAAGGTCCACCGGGGAGCTGTTTTTT | CASSTRQGRSTGELFF
NA | NA | TRBJ1-5 | TRBV9 | TGTGCCAGCAGCGTAGATGGACGCCGGAGCAATCAGCCCCAGCATTTT | CASSVDGRRSNQPQHF
TRBD2 | few | TRBJ2-5 | TRBV27 | TGTGCCAGCAGTTTAAAGCGGACTAGCGGGAGGTCAGAGACCCAGTACTTC | CASSLKRTSGRSETQYF
TRBD1 | NA | TRBJ2-6 | TRBV30 | TGTGCCTGGAGTCTAACAGGGGGCTCTGGGGCCAACGTCCTGACTTTC | CAWSLTGGSGANVLTF
NA | NA | TRBJ1-2 | TRBV29-1 | TGCAGCGTTGAAGCCATCATCGCTGGCTACACCTTC | CSVEAIIAGYTF
NA | few | TRBJ2-5 | TRBV5-4 | TGTGCCAGCACCCCCCGGGAGACCCAGTACTTC | CASTPRETQYF
NA | NA | TRBJ1-5 | TRBV29-1 | TGCAGCGCTGGGAATCAGCCCCAGCATTTT | CSAGNQPQHF
NA | NA | TRBJ2-5 | TRBV27 | TGTGCCAGCAGTCATTCCGGGTTCCAAGAGACCCAGTACTTC | CASSHSGFQETQYF
NA | few | TRBJ2-5 | TRBV5-1 | TGCGCCAGCAGCCAACGGGACTTACAAGAGACCCAGTACTTC | CASSQRDLQETQYF
TRBD1 | NA | TRBJ2-7 | TRBV30 | TGTGCCTGCAGGACAGGGGTTGGAAACGAGCAGTACTTC | CACRTGVGNEQYF
NA | NA | TRBJ2-1 | TRBV30 | TGTGCCTGGACCCCCCGGGACAAGGAGCAGTTCTTC | CAWTPRDKEQFF
NA | few | TRBJ1-4 | TRBV4-3 | TGCGCCAGCAGCCAAGATCCCCCGACCAGACCAAATGAAAAACTGTTTTTT | CASSQDPPTRPNEKLFF
TRBD1 | few | TRBJ2-1 | TRBV4-1 | TGCGCCAGCAGCCAAGGTATCCGGACAGGGCCCAATGAGCAGTTCTTC | CASSQGIRTGPNEQFF
NA | few | TRBJ2-5 | TRBV7-9 | TGTGCCAGCAGCCAAATTACAGGGTATTTCGAGACCCAGTACTTC | CASSQITGYFETQYF
TRBD2 | few | TRBJ2-5 | TRBV28 | TGTGCCAGCAGTTTATGGGGACTAGCGGGAACCCAAGAGACCCAGTACTTC | CASSLWGLAGTQETQYF